This T cell receptor (beta chain) stems from a study of liver allograft versus peripheral blood T cells. Across the study: The study compared liver allograft T cell receptor repertoires against peripheral blood repertoires of liver transplant recipients.

General observations from the study: Repertoires of T cell receptors that resided inside liver allografts reportedly differed from those in peripheral blood.

To note about this clonotype: Its target is not known.

Trimming stripped 6 bases from V and 7 bases from J, with 12 bases between. The length of the CDR3 is 13 residues. Germline-derived CDR1 and CDR2 are SNHLY and FYNNEI. In TCRdb, the reads were re-called with MiXCR into one record per CDR3 protein. Among approximately 13,000 distinct CDR3 sequences listed, roughly 22% were seen once. The sequence was collected from a human patient who had a liver transplant. Some T cells may be graft donor cells. The J gene is TRBJ1-4, the V gene TRBV2, with D perhaps TRBD1 (5 bases). CDR3 nucleotides: TGTGCCAGCAGATTGGGGGAGGGTGAAAAACTGTTTTTT. Translating it yields CASRLGEGEKLFF.